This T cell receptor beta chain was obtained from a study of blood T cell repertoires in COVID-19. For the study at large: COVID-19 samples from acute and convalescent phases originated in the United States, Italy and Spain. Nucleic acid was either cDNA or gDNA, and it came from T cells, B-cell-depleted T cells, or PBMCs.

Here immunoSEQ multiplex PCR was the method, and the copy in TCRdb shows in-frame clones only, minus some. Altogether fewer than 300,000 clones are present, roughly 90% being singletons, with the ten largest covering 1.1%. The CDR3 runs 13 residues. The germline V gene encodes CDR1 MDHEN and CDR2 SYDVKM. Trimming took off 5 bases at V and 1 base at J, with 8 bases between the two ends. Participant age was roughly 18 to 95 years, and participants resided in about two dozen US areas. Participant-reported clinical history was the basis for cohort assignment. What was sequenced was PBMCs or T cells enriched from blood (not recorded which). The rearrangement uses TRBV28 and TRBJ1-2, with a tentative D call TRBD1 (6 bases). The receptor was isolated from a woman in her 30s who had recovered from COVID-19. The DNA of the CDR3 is TGTGCCAGCAGTACAGGGTATAACTATGGCTACACCTTC. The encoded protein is CASSTGYNYGYTF.